This TCR beta chain originates from a study of blood T cells in healthy people across ages. Overall study findings and caveats: Roughly linearly, TCR beta diversity per million T cells fell as age increased.

Healthy individuals of Caucasian origin from Russia, aged roughly 6 to 100, served as donors. They isolated at least 6 million PBMCs from each sample. A J-beta primer mix and a sample-barcoded 5' primer were used in a second PCR of about 7 to 12 cycles. A template-switch adaptor with 12 random nucleotides tagged each cDNA molecule. TCRdb analysed the 5' RACE reads with MiXCR anew, one entry per CDR3 protein. The sample lists about 1.7 million distinct CDR3 sequences, 28% occurring once. V was pared by 1 base and J by 0 bases, with 12 bases between. Germline V lookup: CDR1 SGHTA, CDR2 FQGTGA. The CDR3 sequence is 16 residues long. As regards this clonotype: Its antigen is unidentified.

This sequence originates from a woman in her twenties or thirties in good health. This sequence joins TRBV7-3 and TRBJ2-5; no reliable D call. The specimen was blood. The CDR3, as DNA: TGTGCCAGCAGCTTAAACTCGCGGTGGTACCAAGAGACCCAGTACTTC. Protein product: CASSLNSRWYQETQYF.